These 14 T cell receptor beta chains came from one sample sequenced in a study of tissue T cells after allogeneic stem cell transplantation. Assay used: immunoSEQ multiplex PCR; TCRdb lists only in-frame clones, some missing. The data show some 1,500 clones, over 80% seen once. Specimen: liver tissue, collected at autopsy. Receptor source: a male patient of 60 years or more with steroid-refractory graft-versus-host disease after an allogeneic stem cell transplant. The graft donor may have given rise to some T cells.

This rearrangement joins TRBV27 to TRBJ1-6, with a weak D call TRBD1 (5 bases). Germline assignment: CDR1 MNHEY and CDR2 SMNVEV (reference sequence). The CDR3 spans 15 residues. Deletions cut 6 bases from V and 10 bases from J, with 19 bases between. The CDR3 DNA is TGTGCCAGCAGCCCAACCTGGGGGGGAAGGTCACCCCTCCACTTT. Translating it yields CASSPTWGGRSPLHF.

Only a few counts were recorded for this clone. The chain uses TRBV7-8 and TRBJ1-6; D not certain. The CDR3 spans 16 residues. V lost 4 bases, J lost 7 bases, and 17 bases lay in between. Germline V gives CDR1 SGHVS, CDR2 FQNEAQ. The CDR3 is CASSSNTGSQNSPLHF. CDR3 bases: TGTGCCAGCAGCTCAAATACCGGGTCTCAGAATTCACCCCTCCACTTT.

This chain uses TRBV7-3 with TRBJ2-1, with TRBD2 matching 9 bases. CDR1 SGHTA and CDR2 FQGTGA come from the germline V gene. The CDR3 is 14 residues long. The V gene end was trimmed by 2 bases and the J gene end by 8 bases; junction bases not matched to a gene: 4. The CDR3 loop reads CASSLAGGSYEQFF. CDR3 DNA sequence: TGTGCCAGCAGCTTAGCGGGGGGGAGCTATGAGCAGTTCTTC.

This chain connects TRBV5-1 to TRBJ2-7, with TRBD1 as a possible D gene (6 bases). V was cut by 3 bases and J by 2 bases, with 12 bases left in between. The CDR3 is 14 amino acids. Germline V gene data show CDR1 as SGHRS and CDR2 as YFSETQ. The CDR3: CASSSTGQAYEQYF. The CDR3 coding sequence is TGCGCCAGCAGCTCCACGGGACAAGCCTACGAGCAGTACTTC.

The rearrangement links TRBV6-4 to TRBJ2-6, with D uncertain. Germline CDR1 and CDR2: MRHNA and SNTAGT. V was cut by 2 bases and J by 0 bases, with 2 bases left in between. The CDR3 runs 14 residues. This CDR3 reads CASSDGSGANVLTF. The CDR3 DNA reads TGTGCCAGCAGTGACGGCTCTGGGGCCAACGTCCTGACTTTC.

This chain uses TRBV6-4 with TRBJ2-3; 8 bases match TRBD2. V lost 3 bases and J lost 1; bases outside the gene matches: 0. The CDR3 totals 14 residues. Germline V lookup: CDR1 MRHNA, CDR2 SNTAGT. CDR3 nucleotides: TGTGCCAGCAGTGAGCGGGGGGGCACAGATACGCAGTATTTT. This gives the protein CASSERGGTDTQYF.

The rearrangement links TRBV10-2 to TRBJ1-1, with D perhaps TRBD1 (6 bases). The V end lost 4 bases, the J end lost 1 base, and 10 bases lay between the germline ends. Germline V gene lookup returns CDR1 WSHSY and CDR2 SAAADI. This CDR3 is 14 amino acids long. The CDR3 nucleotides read TGCGCCAGCAGTGCGGACAGTTCGAACACTGAAGCTTTCTTT. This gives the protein CASSADSSNTEAFF.

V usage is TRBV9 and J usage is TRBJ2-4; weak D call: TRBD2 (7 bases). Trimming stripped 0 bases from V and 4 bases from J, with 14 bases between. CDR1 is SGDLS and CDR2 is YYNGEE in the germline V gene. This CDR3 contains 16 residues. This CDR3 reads CASSVELRGAKNIQYF. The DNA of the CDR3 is TGTGCCAGCAGCGTAGAACTACGGGGGGCAAAAAACATTCAGTACTTC. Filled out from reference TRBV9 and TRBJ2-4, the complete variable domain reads DSGVTQTPKHLITATGQRVTLRCSPRSGDLSVYWYQQSLDQGLQFLIQYYNGEERAKGNILERFSAQQFPDLHSELNLSSLELGDSALYFCASSVELRGAKNIQYFGAGTRLSVL.

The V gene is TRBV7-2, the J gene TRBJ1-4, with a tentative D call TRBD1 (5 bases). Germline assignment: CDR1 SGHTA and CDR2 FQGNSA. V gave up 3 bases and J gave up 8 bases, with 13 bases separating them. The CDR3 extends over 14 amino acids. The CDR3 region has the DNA TGTGCCAGCAGCTTGGGCAGGGATAGAGAAAAACTGTTTTTT. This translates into CASSLGRDREKLFF.

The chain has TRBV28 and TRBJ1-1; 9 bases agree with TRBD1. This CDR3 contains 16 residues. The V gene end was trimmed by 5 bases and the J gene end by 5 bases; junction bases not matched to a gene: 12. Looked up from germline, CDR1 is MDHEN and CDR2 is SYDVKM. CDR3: CASSPPYGQGRTEAFF. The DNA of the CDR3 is TGTGCCAGCAGTCCGCCCTACGGACAGGGGAGGACTGAAGCTTTCTTT.

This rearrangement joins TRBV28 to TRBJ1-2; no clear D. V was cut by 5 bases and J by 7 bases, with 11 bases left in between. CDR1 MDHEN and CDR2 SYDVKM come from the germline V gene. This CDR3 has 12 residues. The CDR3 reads CASSPSVPGYTF. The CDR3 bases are TGTGCCAGCAGTCCCTCGGTGCCTGGCTACACCTTC.

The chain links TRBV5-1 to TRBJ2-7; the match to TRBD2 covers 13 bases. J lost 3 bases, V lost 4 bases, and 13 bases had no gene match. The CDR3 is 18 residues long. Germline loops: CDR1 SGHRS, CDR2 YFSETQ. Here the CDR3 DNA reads TGCGCCAGCAGCGCCGCAACTAGCGGGGGGGCCATTTACTACGAGCAGTACTTC. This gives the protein CASSAATSGGAIYYEQYF.

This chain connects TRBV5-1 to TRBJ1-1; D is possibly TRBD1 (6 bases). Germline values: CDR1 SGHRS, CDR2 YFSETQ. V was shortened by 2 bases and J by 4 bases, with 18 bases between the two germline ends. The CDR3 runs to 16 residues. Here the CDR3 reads CASSLQGYGRFTEAFF. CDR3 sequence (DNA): TGCGCCAGCAGCTTACAGGGATATGGTCGCTTCACTGAAGCTTTCTTT.

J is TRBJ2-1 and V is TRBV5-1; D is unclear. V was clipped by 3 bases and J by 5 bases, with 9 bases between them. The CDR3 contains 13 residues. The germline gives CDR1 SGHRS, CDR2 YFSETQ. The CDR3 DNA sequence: TGCGCCAGCAGCTCGGACCAAAACAATGAGCAGTTCTTC. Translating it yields CASSSDQNNEQFF.